This T cell receptor (beta chain) was profiled in a study of cytomegalovirus exposure and HLA in healthy donors. Study outcomes and limitations: V- and J-gene trimming in TCR beta was tied to a missense DCLRE1C variant by an analysis performed later.

A note on this clone: The antigen is undetermined.

The PCR contained 60 Vbeta and 13 Jbeta primers. Repertoires were generated with immunoSEQ multiplex PCR, while TCRdb's copy carries only in-frame clones and drops some. The table has tens of thousands of clones, roughly 72% seen once; the top ten hold around a fifth. Deletions cut 7 bases from V and 7 bases from J, with 10 bases between. Germline V CDR1 and CDR2: MDHEN, SYDVKM. The CDR3 length is 12 residues. The rearrangement links TRBV28 to TRBJ2-2, with a possible D match to TRBD1 (6 bases). The receptor comes from a woman between 45 and 60 years old in good health and CMV-seropositive. Sequencing was done on a sample of PBMCs. CDR3 region: CASTLGGGELFF. In DNA, the CDR3 is TGTGCCAGCACCCTAGGGGGCGGGGAGCTGTTTTTT.